A few counts support the clone carrying this T cell receptor beta chain. What it binds is not known. TCRdb re-derived calls from the 5' RACE reads in MiXCR, one entry per CDR3 protein. This sample has roughly 32,000 distinct CDR3 sequences; roughly 4.5% occur once, and the top ten carry approximately 49%. The data originate from a study of T cells after yellow fever vaccination. As for the study in general: The fractions with low cell numbers were processed using SMART-Seq v4 Ultra Low Input. Points from the study as a whole: Clonotypes shared by both compartments, CD4 and CD8, made up a small share. Weaker, the secondary response had a peak occurring faster, on day 5 versus 15. Clones from primary vaccination mostly reappeared after the booster (around 96% CD4, less than 90% CD8).

Germline V CDR1 and CDR2: DFQATT, SNEGSKA (reference sequence). The CDR3 length is 13 residues. Trimming stripped 4 bases from V and 0 bases from J, with 7 bases between. This sample comprised CD8+ T cells sorted from PBMCs, obtained 5 days after the yellow fever booster vaccination. The TCR originated in a man aged 25 to 40 who received the YFV17D yellow fever vaccine. This chain connects TRBV20-1 to TRBJ2-1, with D perhaps being TRBD1 or TRBD2 (5 bases each). This CDR3 reads CSATGGSYNEQFF. CDR3 coding DNA: TGCAGTGCTACTGGGGGCTCCTACAATGAGCAGTTCTTC.